The 9 T cell receptor beta chains below were found in one sample sequenced in a study of cytomegalovirus exposure and HLA in healthy donors. PCR amplification relied on 60 Vbeta primers (plus 13 Jbeta primers). The assay was immunoSEQ multiplex PCR, and TCRdb's table has in-frame clones only and misses some. The table records roughly 120,000 clones, around 76% of them present only once. Sequencing used PBMCs. Receptor source: a man aged 50-60 years in good health and CMV-seropositive.

V is TRBV11-2 and J is TRBJ2-7; 13 nucleotides match TRBD2. Germline V CDR1 and CDR2: SGHAT, FQNNGV. J gave up 0 bases and V 3 bases, and 11 bases lay outside the gene matches. The CDR3 is 19 amino acids. The chain's CDR3 is CASSFVLGLAGKSSYEQYF. The CDR3 DNA reads as TGTGCCAGCAGCTTTGTGCTGGGACTAGCGGGAAAGAGCTCCTACGAGCAGTACTTC.

The chain has TRBV9 and TRBJ2-2; D might be TRBD2 (6 bases). From germline, CDR1 is SGDLS and CDR2 YYNGEE. Deletions cut 2 bases from V and 6 bases from J, with 23 bases between. The CDR3 contains 18 residues. Here the CDR3 DNA reads TGTGCCAGCAGCGTTTCCCCCTTCGAGAGGGGAGGCGCCGGGGAGCTGTTTTTT. Its translation is CASSVSPFERGGAGELFF.

CDR3 loop: CASRDRKNQPQHF. Here the CDR3 DNA reads TGTGCCAGCAGGGACAGGAAGAATCAGCCCCAGCATTTT. This chain connects TRBV27 to TRBJ1-5; 7 bases align to TRBD1. Germline V lookup: CDR1 MNHEY, CDR2 SMNVEV (reference sequence). Trimming at V came to 6 bases and at J to 4 bases, leaving 3 bases not matched to a gene. CDR3 length: 13 amino acids.

The chain has TRBV15 and TRBJ2-1, with TRBD2 matching over 7 bases. Germline values: CDR1 LNHNV, CDR2 YYDKDF (reference sequence). The CDR3 has 18 residues. The V and J ends lost 6 bases and 0 bases, in that order; junction bases with no gene match: 14. Here the CDR3 DNA reads TGTGCCACCAGTCCCCCCCCCTCCTGGACTAGCTCCTACAATGAGCAGTTCTTC. It is translated as CATSPPPSWTSSYNEQFF.

The rearrangement uses TRBV5-6 and TRBJ2-1; 7 bases are shared with TRBD1. The J segment lost 9 bases and the V segment lost 9 bases, leaving 3 bases of the junction unmatched. The CDR3 runs to 10 residues. The germline V gene encodes CDR1 SGHDT and CDR2 YYEEEE. The CDR3 sequence: CATGQVEQFF. The CDR3 DNA follows: TGTGCCACCGGACAGGTTGAGCAGTTCTTC.

This sequence joins TRBV13 and TRBJ1-1; weak D call: TRBD1 (5 bases). Germline V lookup: CDR1 PRHDT, CDR2 FYEKMQ (reference sequence). V lost 6 bases and J lost 4, with 12 bases in between. The CDR3 has 13 amino acids. CDR3 sequence reads: CASRSREGTEAFF. CDR3 sequence (DNA): TGTGCCAGCAGAAGCAGGGAAGGCACTGAAGCTTTCTTT.

The chain links TRBV27 to TRBJ1-2; 7 bases fit TRBD1. After removal of 6 bases from V and 8 bases from J, the junction contained 6 bases not matched to a gene. The CDR3 totals 12 residues. Germline CDR1 and CDR2: MNHEY and SMNVEV (reference sequence). The DNA for the CDR3 is TGTGCCAGCAGACGGACAGGCGGCGGCTACACCTTC. Translated: CASRRTGGGYTF.

The chain recombines TRBV19 with TRBJ2-5; the D is unclear. The end of the DNA is better explained by TRBJ2-7, so the J call may be wrong. Germline values: CDR1 LNHDA, CDR2 SQIVND (reference sequence). This CDR3 is 13 amino acids long. CDR3 sequence: CASGWAGSYEQYF. The CDR3 coding sequence is TGTGCCAGTGGGTGGGCAGGATCCTACGAGCAGTACTTC.

This chain links TRBV5-1 with TRBJ2-3, with 11 bases identical to TRBD1. Germline CDR1 and CDR2: SGHRS and YFSETQ. The CDR3 is made up of 15 amino acids. J gave up 4 bases and V 3 bases, and 4 bases lay outside the gene matches. The CDR3: CASSWGGQGADTQYF. The CDR3 region has the DNA TGCGCCAGCAGCTGGGGGGGACAGGGGGCAGATACGCAGTATTTT.